Listed below are T cell receptor beta chains from one sample, sequenced in a study of CD8 T cells in ankylosing spondylitis. MiXCR, applied by TCRdb to the 5' RACE reads, yields one record per CDR3 protein. The sample lists 100,000 or so distinct CDR3 sequences, approximately 8.9% seen once, with about 31% in the top ten. Sequencing used blood, either unsorted or a sorted T cell fraction (not recorded which). The receptors stem from a male donor with ankylosing spondylitis. Both conserved end residues are part of each CDR3. D genes are given only for firm matches. Size tells how often a clone was seen (once, few, many) or the class of an expanded clone, and some rows leave it out.

>.|.|TRBJ1-5|TRBV27
TGTGCCAGCAGTGAGTATAGCAATCAGCCCCAGCATTTT
CASSEYSNQPQHF
>.|many|TRBJ1-2|TRBV27
TGTGCCAGCAGCACAGGGTTCCATGGCTACACCTTC
CASSTGFHGYTF
>.|many|TRBJ1-1|TRBV27
TGTGCCAGCAGGTTTCAGGGGAACACTGAAGCTTTCTTT
CASRFQGNTEAFF
>TRBD2|few|TRBJ2-4|TRBV29-1
TGCAGCGTAGTAGCGGGAGGTTGGCACATTCAGTACTTC
CSVVAGGWHIQYF
>.|few|TRBJ1-2|TRBV20-1
TGCAGTGCTAGAGGTTCAGATAACTATGGCTACACCTTC
CSARGSDNYGYTF
>TRBD2|many|TRBJ2-1|TRBV15
TGTGCCACCAGCAGATATAAATTACCGGGACTAGCGGGAGATAGGGATTTCTACAATGAGCAGTTCTTC
CATSRYKLPGLAGDRDFYNEQFF
>TRBD1|.|TRBJ2-3|TRBV7-6
TGTGCCAGCAGCTGGACAGGGGCAGATACGCAGTATTTT
CASSWTGADTQYF
>TRBD2|few|TRBJ2-5|TRBV20-1
TGCAGTGCTAAGAGCTTAGGTAGCGGGGATTTGTGGGAGACCCAGTACTTC
CSAKSLGSGDLWETQYF
>.|many|TRBJ1-1|TRBV7-9
TGTGCCAGCAGCTTAGCGCGGGGGCTGAACACTGAAGCTTTCTTT
CASSLARGLNTEAFF
>.|few|TRBJ1-5|TRBV19
TGTGCCAGTTGGCCGGGAGTTAATCAGCCCCAGCATTTT
CASWPGVNQPQHF
>TRBD1|few|TRBJ1-1|TRBV14
TGTGCCAGCAGCCACAGGACAGGGAGGAACACTGAAGCTTTCTTT
CASSHRTGRNTEAFF
>.|many|TRBJ2-7|TRBV5-6
TGTGCCAGCAGCTCGTACGGAGATTTTTTCTTCCTTTACGAGCAGTACTTC
CASSSYGDFFFLYEQYF
>TRBD2|.|TRBJ2-1|TRBV9
TGTGCCAGCAGCTTCGGACTAGCGGGAGCGGCCAATGAGCAGTTCTTC
CASSFGLAGAANEQFF
>TRBD2|few|TRBJ2-5|TRBV24-1
TGTGCCACCAGGACTAGCGGCCCTGGGGAGACCCAGTACTTC
CATRTSGPGETQYF
>.|many|TRBJ1-1|TRBV30
TGTGCCTGGAGTGTCGGGGGGCTGGCTGAAGCTTTCTTT
CAWSVGGLAEAFF
>.|.|TRBJ2-1|TRBV7-9
TGTGCCAGCAGCTTAACAGGTGGGGTGGATGAGCAGTTCTTC
CASSLTGGVDEQFF
>.|few|TRBJ2-7|TRBV20-1
TGCAGTGCTAGAGATCTCCCCAGCCTCGAGCAGTACTTC
CSARDLPSLEQYF
>.|many|TRBJ2-2|TRBV13
TGTGCCAGCAGCTTGGATTTCGGCGGGGAGCTGTTTTTT
CASSLDFGGELFF
>TRBD1|.|TRBJ2-5|TRBV7-2
TGTGCCAGCAGCGAAGTGACAGGGGGAGAAGAGACCCAGTACTTC
CASSEVTGGEETQYF
>.|many|TRBJ2-2|TRBV7-8
TGTGCCAGCAGCTTAGTCTATCCGGGGGCCGGGGAGCTGTTTTTT
CASSLVYPGAGELFF
>TRBD2|few|TRBJ2-1|TRBV2
TGTGCCAGCAGTGAAGCGAATGGACTAGTGGGAGGTGAGCAGTTCTTC
CASSEANGLVGGEQFF
>.|.|TRBJ1-1|TRBV19
TGTGCCAGTAGTCCCCAAGGGACACTAGTCACTGAAGCTTTCTTT
CASSPQGTLVTEAFF
>.|many|TRBJ2-3|TRBV27
TGTGCCAGCAGTTTGGTGGGACCCGCAGATACGCAGTATTTT
CASSLVGPADTQYF
>.|many|TRBJ1-1|TRBV5-6
TGTGCCAGCAGCTTGGTGCCGGCGAACACTGAAGCTTTCTTT
CASSLVPANTEAFF
>.|.|TRBJ1-1|TRBV19
TGTGCCAGTAGTCCCAGGGGCGGGACTGAAGCTTTCTTT
CASSPRGGTEAFF
>TRBD2|few|TRBJ2-1|TRBV25-1
TGTGCCAGCAGTGAACCTGGGACTAGCGGGAGGGTTTACAATGAGCAGTTCTTC
CASSEPGTSGRVYNEQFF
>.|many|TRBJ2-2|TRBV15
TGTGCCACCAGCAGAGGACAGGGACTGATCGGGGAGCTGTTTTTT
CATSRGQGLIGELFF
>TRBD1|many|TRBJ2-2|TRBV24-1
TGTGCCACCAGTGACGCTACCGGGACAGGGGGTGTCACCGGGGAGCTGTTTTTT
CATSDATGTGGVTGELFF
>.|many|TRBJ2-1|TRBV4-2
TGTGCCAGCAGCCAAGATTGGTCCAGGGGCTCCTACAATGAGCAGTTCTTC
CASSQDWSRGSYNEQFF
>.|few|TRBJ2-7|TRBV30
TGTGCCTGGAGTCCGGATTGGACTGAGCAGTACTTC
CAWSPDWTEQYF
>.|many|TRBJ1-1|TRBV29-1
TGCAGCGATATCTCCAGGGGAAACGCTGAAGCTTTCTTT
CSDISRGNAEAFF